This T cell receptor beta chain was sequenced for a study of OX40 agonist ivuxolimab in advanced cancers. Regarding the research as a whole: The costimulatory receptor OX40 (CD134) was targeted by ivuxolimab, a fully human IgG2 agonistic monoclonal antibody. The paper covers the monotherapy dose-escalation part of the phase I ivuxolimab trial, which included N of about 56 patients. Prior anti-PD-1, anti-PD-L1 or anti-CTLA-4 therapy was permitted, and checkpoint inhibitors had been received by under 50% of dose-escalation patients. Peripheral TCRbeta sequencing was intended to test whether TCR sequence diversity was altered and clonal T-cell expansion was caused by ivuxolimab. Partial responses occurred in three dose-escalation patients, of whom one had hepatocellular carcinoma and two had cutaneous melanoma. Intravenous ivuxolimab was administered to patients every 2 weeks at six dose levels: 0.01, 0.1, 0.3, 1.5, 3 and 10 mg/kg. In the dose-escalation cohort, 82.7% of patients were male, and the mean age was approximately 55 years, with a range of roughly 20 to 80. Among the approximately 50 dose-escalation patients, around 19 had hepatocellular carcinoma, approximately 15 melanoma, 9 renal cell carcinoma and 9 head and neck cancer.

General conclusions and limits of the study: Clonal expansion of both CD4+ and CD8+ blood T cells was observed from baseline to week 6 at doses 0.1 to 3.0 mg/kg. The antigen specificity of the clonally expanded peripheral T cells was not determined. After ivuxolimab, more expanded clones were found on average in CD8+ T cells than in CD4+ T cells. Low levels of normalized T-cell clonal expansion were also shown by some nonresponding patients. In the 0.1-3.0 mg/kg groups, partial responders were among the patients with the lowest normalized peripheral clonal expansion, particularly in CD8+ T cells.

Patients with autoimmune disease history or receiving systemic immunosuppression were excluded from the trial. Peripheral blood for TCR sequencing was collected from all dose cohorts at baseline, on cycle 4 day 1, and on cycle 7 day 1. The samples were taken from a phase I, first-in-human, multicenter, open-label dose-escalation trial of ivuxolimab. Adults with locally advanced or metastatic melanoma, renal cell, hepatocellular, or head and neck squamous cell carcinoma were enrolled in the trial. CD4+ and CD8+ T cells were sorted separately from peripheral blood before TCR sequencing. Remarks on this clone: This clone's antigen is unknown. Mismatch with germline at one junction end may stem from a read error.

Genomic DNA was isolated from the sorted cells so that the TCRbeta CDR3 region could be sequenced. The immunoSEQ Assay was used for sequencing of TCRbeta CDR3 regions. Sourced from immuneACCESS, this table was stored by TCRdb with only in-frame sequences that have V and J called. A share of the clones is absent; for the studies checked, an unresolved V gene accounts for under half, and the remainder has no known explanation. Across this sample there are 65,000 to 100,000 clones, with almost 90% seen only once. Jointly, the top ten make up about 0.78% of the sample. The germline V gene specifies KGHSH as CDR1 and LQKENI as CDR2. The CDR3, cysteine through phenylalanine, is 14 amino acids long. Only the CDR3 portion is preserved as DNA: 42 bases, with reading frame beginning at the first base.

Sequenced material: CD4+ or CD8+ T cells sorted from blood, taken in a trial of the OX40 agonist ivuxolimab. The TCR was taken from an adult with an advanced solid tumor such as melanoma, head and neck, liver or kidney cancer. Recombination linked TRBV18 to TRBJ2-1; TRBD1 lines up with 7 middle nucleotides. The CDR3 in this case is CASSPPDRRNGQFF. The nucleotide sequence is TGTGCCAGCTCACCACCGGACAGGAGGAATGGGCAGTTCTTC.